The 22 T cell receptor beta chains in this list originate from one sample, sequenced in a study of Ad26.COV2.S vaccination and SARS-CoV-2 variants. The treatment here: roughly 19 received Ad26.COV2.S at low or high dose, single or two shots; 5 received placebo; per-sample allocation not given. The investigators took samples on day 63 after the first vaccine or placebo injection. Profiled with immunoSEQ multiplex PCR; TCRdb holds only in-frame clones, not every one. The data show 350,000 to 550,000 clones, approximately 89% seen once. The source material was peripheral blood, sampled in a trial of Ad26.COV2.S vaccine versus placebo. The source is a person between 18 and 65 years old who received the Ad26.COV2.S COVID-19 vaccine or a placebo.

This chain joins TRBV29-1 and TRBJ1-4; no definite D call. This CDR3 comprises 14 residues. V was cut by 7 bases and J by 8 bases, with 20 bases left in between. Germline V gene data show CDR1 as SQVTM and CDR2 as ANQGSEA. The chain's CDR3 is CSAQGGVSREKLFF. The DNA for the CDR3 is TGCAGCGCCCAAGGTGGGGTGTCTCGAGAAAAACTGTTTTTT.

The table lists this clone with a count of one. The chain links TRBV11-2 to TRBJ2-5, with TRBD2 matching 7 bases. V lost 4 bases to trimming and J lost 2 bases; unmatched junction nucleotides: 4. Per the germline V gene, CDR1 is SGHAT and CDR2 is FQNNGV. The CDR3 loop spans 14 amino acids. The CDR3 spells CASSSTSVQETQYF. The CDR3 region has the DNA TGTGCCAGCAGCTCTACTAGCGTACAAGAGACCCAGTACTTC.

This clone showed up just a few times. The chain joins TRBV4-2 to TRBJ1-6; tentatively, D is TRBD1 (6 bases). With 0 bases removed from V and 13 bases from J, the gap between germline ends came to 16 bases. The CDR3 extends over 15 amino acids. Per germline, CDR1 LGHNA and CDR2 YNFKEQ. In DNA form, the CDR3 reads TGTGCCAGCAGCCAAGAAACAGGGACTTACTATCCCCTCCACTTT. Translating it yields CASSQETGTYYPLHF.

The V call is TRBV7-9, the J call TRBJ2-1; no reliable D call. Germline V gene lookup returns CDR1 SEHNR and CDR2 FQNEAQ (reference sequence). The CDR3 totals 15 residues. V was pared by 5 bases and J by 2 bases, with 13 bases between. CDR3 nucleotide sequence: TGTGCCAGCAGCCCTCCCGACATGGCCTACAATGAGCAGTTCTTC. This translates into CASSPPDMAYNEQFF.

This chain links TRBV10-3 with TRBJ1-6; D may be TRBD1 (6 bases). Per germline, CDR1 ENHRY and CDR2 SYGVKD. Trimming removed 2 bases at V and 6 bases at J, with 17 bases between. This CDR3 has 17 residues. The CDR3 DNA reads as TGTGCCATCAGTGAGGCCCCCCGGGGGCGAGGTAATTCACCCCTCCACTTT. It codes for CAISEAPRGRGNSPLHF.

The chain carries TRBV7-8 and TRBJ1-3, with a weak D call TRBD1 (5 bases). V lost 0 bases and J lost 5, with 11 bases in between. The CDR3 is 15 residues long. CDR1 and CDR2 (germline): SGHVS, FQNEAQ. DNA for the CDR3: TGTGCCAGCAGCTTAGCGCCGGCAGGGCGAAACACCATATATTTT. This codes for CASSLAPAGRNTIYF.

This chain connects TRBV7-2 to TRBJ1-4, with 8 bases that match TRBD1. Trimming took 4 bases from V and 7 from J; bases not matched to a gene: 8. CDR1 is SGHTA, CDR2 FQGNSA, per germline. CDR3 length equals 15 residues. The CDR3 bases are TGTGCCAGCAGCTCGCAGGGGGCGGGAGGTGAAAAACTGTTTTTT. This gives the protein CASSSQGAGGEKLFF.

The chain uses TRBV3-1 (or the pseudogene TRBV3-2) and TRBJ1-2; D call uncertain. From germline, CDR1 is LGHDT and CDR2 YNNKEL (reference sequence). The germline V and J ends were trimmed by 4 bases and 5 bases, with 20 bases remaining between them. This CDR3 is 16 amino acids long. The CDR3 loop reads CASSLALGRQRYGYTF. In nucleotides, the CDR3 is TGTGCCAGCAGCCTAGCCCTGGGGAGGCAAAGATATGGCTACACCTTC.

V and J are TRBV7-2 and TRBJ1-1; tentative D call: TRBD1 (6 bases). In germline, CDR1 is SGHTA, CDR2 FQGNSA. The length of the CDR3 is 15 residues. V lost 3 bases, J lost 7 bases, and 18 bases lay in between. The CDR3 DNA sequence: TGTGCCAGCAGCTTGACAGGTGGGGGATCGAGTGAAGCTTTCTTT. Translation gives CASSLTGGGSSEAFF.

CDR3 amino acids: CASSLRTGETYGYTF. CDR3 nucleotides: TGCGCCAGCAGCCTCCGGACAGGAGAAACCTATGGCTACACCTTC. The chain uses TRBV5-1 and TRBJ1-2; TRBD1 matches at 7 bases. CDR1 is SGHRS, CDR2 YFSETQ, per germline. Unmatched junction bases numbered 10, after V lost 4 bases and J lost 4 bases. This CDR3 contains 15 residues. The whole variable domain, filled in from reference TRBV5-1 and TRBJ1-2, reads KAGVTQTPRYLIKTRGQQVTLSCSPISGHRSVSWYQQTPGQGLQFLFEYFSETQRNKGNFPGRFSGRQFSNSRSEMNVSTLELGDSALYLCASSLRTGETYGYTFGSGTRLTVV.

This chain uses TRBV6-2 or TRBV6-3 with TRBJ2-7, with 7 nucleotides matching TRBD1. CDR1 is MNHEY, CDR2 SVGEGT, per germline. Trimming removed 2 bases from V and 3 bases from J; junction bases left unmatched: 7. This CDR3 is 15 amino acids long. The CDR3 spells CASSYGPGGFYEQYV. The CDR3 nucleotides are TGTGCCAGCAGTTACGGTCCAGGGGGTTTCTACGAGCAGTACGTC.

The V gene is TRBV5-1, the J gene TRBJ1-6; tentative D call: TRBD1 (6 bases). The length of the CDR3 is 14 residues. The V end lost 1 base, the J end lost 10 bases, and 12 bases lay between the germline ends. Germline V gene data show CDR1 as SGHRS and CDR2 as YFSETQ. The CDR3 spells CASSLQGTGSPLHF. For the CDR3, the DNA is TGCGCCAGCAGCTTGCAGGGGACGGGCTCACCCCTCCACTTT.

This chain links TRBV6-1 with TRBJ2-5; D not resolved. Deletions cut 2 bases from V and 1 base from J, with 11 bases between. Germline V gene lookup returns CDR1 MNHNS and CDR2 SASEGT. This CDR3 is built from 15 residues. The CDR3 nucleotides read TGTGCCAGCAGTGAACTAGGTGGCAGCCAAGAGACCCAGTACTTC. Translating gives CASSELGGSQETQYF.

The chain joins TRBV5-1 to TRBJ1-3, with no clear D. V lost 0 bases, J lost 0 bases, and 4 bases lay in between. The CDR3 consists of 14 residues. The germline gives CDR1 SGHRS, CDR2 YFSETQ. The CDR3 spells CASSLDFSGNTIYF. CDR3 in DNA: TGCGCCAGCAGCTTGGACTTCTCTGGAAACACCATATATTTT.

The genes are TRBV7-2 and TRBJ1-5; perhaps TRBD1 as D (6 bases). The CDR3 runs 13 residues. Germline V CDR1 and CDR2: SGHTA, FQGNSA. Trimming cost V 3 bases and J 4 bases, with 7 bases left between them. The CDR3: CASSFRGNQPQHF. The CDR3 nucleotides are TGTGCCAGCAGCTTCAGGGGAAATCAGCCCCAGCATTTT.

This chain connects TRBV7-9 to TRBJ2-3; 9 nucleotides agree with TRBD1. V was pared by 6 bases and J by 4 bases, with 8 bases of the junction left unmatched. The V gene's germline CDR1 is SEHNR and CDR2 FQNEAQ (reference sequence). CDR3 size: 15 residues. The CDR3 spells CASRGRDRAPDTQYF. The CDR3 DNA reads TGTGCCAGCAGGGGACGGGACAGGGCCCCAGATACGCAGTATTTT.

The genes are TRBV7-8 and TRBJ1-2, with D hard to call. Germline V gene sequence: CDR1 SGHVS, CDR2 FQNEAQ. Trimming stripped 7 bases from V and 5 bases from J, with 14 bases between. The CDR3 loop spans 13 amino acids. The CDR3 DNA reads TGTGCCAGCACCCTGGGAGGAGGGTATGGCTACACCTTC. This gives the protein CASTLGGGYGYTF.

This clone was seen a handful of times. This sequence joins TRBV6-5 and TRBJ1-2; D may be TRBD1 (6 bases). V lost 6 bases to trimming and J lost 7 bases, with 15 bases between them. Per the germline V gene, CDR1 is MNHEY and CDR2 is SVGAGI. This CDR3 spans 13 amino acids. The CDR3 sequence is CASRGQSSGGYTF. The CDR3 nucleotides are TGTGCCAGCAGAGGACAGAGCTCGGGTGGCTACACCTTC.

J is TRBJ2-5 and V is TRBV5-1, with D possibly being TRBD1 (6 bases). The CDR3 length is 17 residues. The germline V gene has CDR1 SGHRS and CDR2 YFSETQ. Deletions cut 4 bases from V and 5 bases from J, with 24 bases between. CDR3 in DNA: TGCGCCAGCAGCGGGGCTTTCAGGGGCCTCGTTTCGGAGACCCAGTACTTC. It specifies CASSGAFRGLVSETQYF.

The chain recombines TRBV6-5 with TRBJ1-2; D is unclear. The V end lost 10 bases, the J end lost 7 bases, and 19 bases lay between the germline ends. CDR3 size: 13 residues. Germline lookup yields CDR1 MNHEY and CDR2 SVGAGI. The DNA for the CDR3 is TGTGCCACCATAACTCGAGGGCCGTTTGGCTACACCTTC. Translating gives CATITRGPFGYTF.

This clone was detected once. The V gene is TRBV27, the J gene TRBJ2-7; 9 bases agree with TRBD1. This CDR3 has 13 amino acids. In germline, CDR1 is MNHEY, CDR2 SMNVEV (reference sequence). J was trimmed by 6 bases and V by 5 bases; bases with no gene match: 5. CDR3 bases: TGTGCCAGCAGTATACAGGGGGCTGGCGAGCAGTACTTC. It translates to CASSIQGAGEQYF.

The genes are TRBV2 and TRBJ1-1; D is possibly TRBD1 (5 bases). This CDR3 is built from 10 residues. Germline CDR1 SNHLY, CDR2 FYNNEI. The V gene lost 6 bases and the J gene lost 10 bases, with 9 bases spanning the gap. CDR3 protein: CASRSGGAFF. The CDR3 region has the DNA TGTGCCAGCAGGAGTGGGGGAGCTTTCTTT.